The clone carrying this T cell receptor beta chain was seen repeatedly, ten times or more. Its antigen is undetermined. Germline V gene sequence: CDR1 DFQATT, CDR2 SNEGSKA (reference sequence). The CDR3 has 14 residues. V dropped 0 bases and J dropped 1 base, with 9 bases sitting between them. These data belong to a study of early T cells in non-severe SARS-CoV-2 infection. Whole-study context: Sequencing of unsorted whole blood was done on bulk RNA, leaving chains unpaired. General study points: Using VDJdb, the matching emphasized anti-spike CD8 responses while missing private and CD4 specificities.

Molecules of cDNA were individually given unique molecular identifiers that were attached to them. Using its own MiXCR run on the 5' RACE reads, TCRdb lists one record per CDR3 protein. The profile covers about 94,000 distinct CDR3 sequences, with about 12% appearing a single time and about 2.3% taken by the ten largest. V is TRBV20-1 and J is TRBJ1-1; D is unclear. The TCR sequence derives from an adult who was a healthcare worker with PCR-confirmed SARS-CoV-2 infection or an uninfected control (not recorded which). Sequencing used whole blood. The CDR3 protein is CSARERQKNTEAFF. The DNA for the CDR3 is TGCAGTGCTAGAGAACGGCAGAAGAACACTGAAGCTTTCTTT.